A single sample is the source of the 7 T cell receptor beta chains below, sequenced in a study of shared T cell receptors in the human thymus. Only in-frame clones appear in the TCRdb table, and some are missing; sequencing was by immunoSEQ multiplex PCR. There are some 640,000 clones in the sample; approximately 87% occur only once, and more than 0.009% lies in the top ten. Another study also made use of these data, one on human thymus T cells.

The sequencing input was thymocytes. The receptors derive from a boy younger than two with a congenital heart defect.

CDR3 nucleotides: TGTGCCAGCAGTTTAGACGGGAAAAACATTCAGTACTTC. It codes for CASSLDGKNIQYF. The V gene is TRBV27, the J gene TRBJ2-4; D ambiguous. The V gene lost 2 bases and the J gene lost 4 bases, with 6 bases spanning the gap. CDR1 and CDR2 (germline): MNHEY, SMNVEV (reference sequence). The CDR3 runs 13 residues.

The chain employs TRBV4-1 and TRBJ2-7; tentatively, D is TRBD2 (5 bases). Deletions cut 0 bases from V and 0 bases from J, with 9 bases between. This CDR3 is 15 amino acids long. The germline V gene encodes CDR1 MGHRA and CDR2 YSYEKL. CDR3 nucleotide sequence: TGCGCCAGCAGCCAAGATGTGACTAACTCCTACGAGCAGTACTTC. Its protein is CASSQDVTNSYEQYF.

The CDR3 DNA follows: TGTGCCAGCACTCAGGGGTACACTGAAGCTTTCTTT. Amino acids: CASTQGYTEAFF. The V and J genes are TRBV6-1 and TRBJ1-1, with a possible D match to TRBD1 (6 bases). The CDR3 runs 12 residues. The V end was cut by 7 bases, the J end by 3 bases, with 9 bases between. Germline V lookup: CDR1 MNHNS, CDR2 SASEGT.

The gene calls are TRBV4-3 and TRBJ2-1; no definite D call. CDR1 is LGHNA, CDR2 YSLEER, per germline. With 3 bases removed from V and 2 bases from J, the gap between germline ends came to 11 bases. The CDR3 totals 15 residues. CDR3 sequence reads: CASSHERGPYNEQFF. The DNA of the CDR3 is TGCGCCAGCAGCCACGAGCGAGGCCCCTACAATGAGCAGTTCTTC.

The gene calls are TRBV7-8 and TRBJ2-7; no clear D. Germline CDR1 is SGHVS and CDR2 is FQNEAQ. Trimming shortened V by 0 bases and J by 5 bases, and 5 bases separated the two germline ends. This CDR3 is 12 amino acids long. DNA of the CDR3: TGTGCCAGCAGCTTAGCGCTAGACGAGCAGTACTTC. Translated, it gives CASSLALDEQYF.

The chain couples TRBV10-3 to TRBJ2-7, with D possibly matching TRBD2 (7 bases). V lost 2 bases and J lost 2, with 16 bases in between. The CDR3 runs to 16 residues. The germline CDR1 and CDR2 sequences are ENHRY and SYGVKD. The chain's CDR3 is CAISEDLGGPTYEQYF. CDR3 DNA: TGTGCCATCAGTGAGGACTTGGGGGGGCCAACCTACGAGCAGTACTTC.

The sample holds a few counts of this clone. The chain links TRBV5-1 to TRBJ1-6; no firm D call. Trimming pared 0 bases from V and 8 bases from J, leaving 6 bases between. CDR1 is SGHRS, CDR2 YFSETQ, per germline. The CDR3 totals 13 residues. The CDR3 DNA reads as TGCGCCAGCAGCTTGGTCGGTCATTCACCCCTCCACTTT. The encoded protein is CASSLVGHSPLHF.